The 11 T cell receptor beta chains in this list originate from one sample, sequenced in a study of blood T cell repertoires in COVID-19. Data came from immunoSEQ multiplex PCR; TCRdb stores just in-frame clones and leaves some out. The table includes 150,000 to 200,000 clones, around 84% detected once. Sequencing input: PBMCs or T cells enriched from blood (not recorded which). All receptors derive from a woman between 45 and 60 years old who had recovered from COVID-19.

This chain's CDR3 is CASSSGLGDTQYF. The CDR3 region has the DNA TGTGCCAGCAGTTCGGGACTAGGGGATACGCAGTATTTT. V and J are TRBV27 and TRBJ2-3, with 8 bases matching TRBD2. Germline CDR1 is MNHEY and CDR2 is SMNVEV (reference sequence). Trimming took 4 bases from V and 6 from J; bases not matched to a gene: 3. CDR3 length equals 13 residues.

The CDR3 DNA reads as TGCAGCGTTGGCGGGTTGGGGAACACTGAAGCTTTCTTT. Residues: CSVGGLGNTEAFF. This chain uses TRBV29-1 with TRBJ1-1; D is ambiguous. The CDR3 totals 13 residues. Trimming removed 4 bases at V and 1 base at J, with 10 bases between. CDR1 SQVTM and CDR2 ANQGSEA come from the germline V gene.

This clone showed up just a few times. This chain joins TRBV10-3 and TRBJ1-2; 8 bases align to TRBD1. From germline, CDR1 is ENHRY and CDR2 SYGVKD. This CDR3 comprises 13 residues. J gave up 6 bases and V 6 bases, and 6 bases lay outside the gene matches. DNA for the CDR3: TGTGCCATCAGGGACAGGGAGGACAATGGCTACACCTTC. Translating gives CAIRDREDNGYTF.

The V and J genes are TRBV7-2 and TRBJ2-1; tentatively, D is TRBD2 (6 bases). V was cut by 7 bases and J by 0 bases, with 13 bases left in between. The CDR3 has 15 residues. CDR1 is SGHTA, CDR2 FQGNSA, per germline. The CDR3 spells CASTDTGSSYNEQFF. The CDR3, as DNA: TGTGCCAGCACCGACACCGGGAGCTCCTACAATGAGCAGTTCTTC.

This chain connects TRBV3-1 (or the pseudogene TRBV3-2) to TRBJ1-5; 9 nucleotides agree with TRBD1. Trimming removed 4 bases from V and 6 bases from J; junction bases left unmatched: 7. The CDR3 is 15 amino acids. Germline CDR1 LGHDT, CDR2 YNNKEL (reference sequence). In nucleotides, the CDR3 is TGTGCCAGCAGCCCGGACAGGGGTCGAAGTCAGCCCCAGCATTTT. Its protein product is CASSPDRGRSQPQHF.

This chain uses TRBV19 with TRBJ2-1; 10 bases align to TRBD1. CDR1 LNHDA and CDR2 SQIVND come from the germline V gene (reference sequence). J lost 15 bases, V lost 6 bases, and 20 bases had no gene match. The CDR3 runs to 16 residues. The DNA of the CDR3 is TGTGCCAGTAGCCGGGGGGGACAGGGGACTCTAGCGGCCCTGTTCTTC. This translates into CASSRGGQGTLAALFF.

This clone was picked up one time. This rearrangement joins TRBV18 to TRBJ1-1; D is uncertain. The CDR3 totals 14 residues. Germline V gene sequence: CDR1 KGHSH, CDR2 LQKENI. V lost 3 bases and J lost 1, with 9 bases in between. The CDR3 reads CASSPFEGNTEAFF. DNA for the CDR3: TGTGCCAGCTCACCCTTCGAGGGGAACACTGAAGCTTTCTTT.

This chain joins TRBV24-1 and TRBJ2-1; 8 positions match TRBD2. V lost 4 bases, J lost 6 bases, and 1 base stayed unmatched. Germline loops: CDR1 KGHDR, CDR2 SFDVKD. This CDR3 contains 13 residues. CDR3 in amino acids: CATSERGANEQFF. In DNA, the CDR3 is TGTGCCACCAGTGAGCGGGGGGCCAATGAGCAGTTCTTC.

The gene calls are TRBV7-3 and TRBJ2-3; the match to TRBD1 covers 8 bases. This CDR3 region has 14 residues. The J segment lost 5 bases and the V segment lost 4 bases, leaving 5 bases of the junction unmatched. CDR1 is SGHTA and CDR2 is FQGTGA in the germline V gene. CDR3 DNA sequence: TGTGCCAGCAGCTCCGGACAGGGCATAGATACGCAGTATTTT. This sequence encodes CASSSGQGIDTQYF.

This clone was counted between two and nine times. The chain employs TRBV4-2 and TRBJ2-7; TRBD1 matches 7 bases. The length of the CDR3 is 20 residues. CDR1 LGHNA and CDR2 YNFKEQ come from the germline V gene. Trimming took 4 bases from V and 1 from J; bases not matched to a gene: 22. The CDR3 region has the DNA TGTGCCAGCAGCCCATCCGGTCTCGGGACAGCCGTAGGAGGATCCTACGAGCAGTACTTC. Protein: CASSPSGLGTAVGGSYEQYF.

This clone has a single count. CDR3 nucleotides: TGTGCCACCAGTGACCCCGGGACAGGGGGAAATCAGCCCCAGCATTTT. This codes for CATSDPGTGGNQPQHF. V and J are TRBV24-1 and TRBJ1-5; 11 nucleotides agree with TRBD1. This CDR3 spans 16 amino acids. CDR1 KGHDR and CDR2 SFDVKD come from the germline V gene. V lost 4 bases, J lost 4 bases, and 5 bases stayed unmatched.